The rows below give T cell receptor beta chains drawn from one sample of a study of blood T cell repertoires in COVID-19. Some clones are missing from TCRdb's copy, which holds only in-frame ones; the method was immunoSEQ multiplex PCR. The top ten clones hold about 8.8% of a sample with fewer than 250,000 clones, 70% to 90% of them seen once. Sequenced sample: PBMCs or T cells enriched from blood (not recorded which). Source of these receptors: a woman aged 18-35 years who had recovered from COVID-19. Each CDR3 is given with its conserved first and last residue. D genes are given only for firm matches. Some rows have no size entry. The others give once, few or many, or a class for an expanded clone.

abundance,d_gene,v_gene,j_gene,CDR3nt,CDR3aa
-,TRBD1,TRBV4-1,TRBJ2-7,TGCGCCAGCAGCCAAGATCCGGCCAGGGGGTCCTACGAGCAGTACTTC,CASSQDPARGSYEQYF
-,-,TRBV9,TRBJ1-1,TGTGCCAGCAGCGTAGCCGGGATAATGAACACTGAAGCTTTCTTT,CASSVAGIMNTEAFF
-,TRBD1,TRBV11-2,TRBJ1-1,TGTGCCAGCAGCAGACTGACAGGGATCCCCATTGAAGCTTTCTTT,CASSRLTGIPIEAFF
-,-,TRBV6-5,TRBJ1-2,TGTGCCAGCAGCTTAAGTTCGGGGGGTGGCTATGGCTACACCTTC,CASSLSSGGGYGYTF
-,TRBD1,TRBV29-1,TRBJ1-2,TGCAGCGTCTCAGGGGGCCTCGATGGCTACACCTTC,CSVSGGLDGYTF
-,TRBD1,TRBV6-5,TRBJ1-5,TGTGCCAGCAGACGGGGACAGGTAAATCAGCCCCAGCATTTT,CASRRGQVNQPQHF
-,-,TRBV10-1,TRBJ1-1,TGCGCCAGCAGTGACAGGGGGAACACTGAAGCTTTCTTT,CASSDRGNTEAFF
-,-,TRBV6-5,TRBJ2-7,TGTGCCAGCAACCGGGACATCGACTCCTACGAGCAGTACTTC,CASNRDIDSYEQYF
-,-,TRBV7-3,TRBJ1-2,TGTGCCAGCAGCTTAAGTCGACAGACCTATGGCTACACCTTC,CASSLSRQTYGYTF
-,TRBD1,TRBV2,TRBJ2-5,TGTGCCAGCAGTGAAGGGTCAGGGGGTGAAGAGACCCAGTACTTC,CASSEGSGGEETQYF
-,TRBD2,TRBV10-3,TRBJ2-5,TGTGCCATCAGTGAGGCTAGCGGGGTGGAGACCCAGTACTTC,CAISEASGVETQYF
-,-,TRBV12-3/TRBV12-4,TRBJ1-1,TGTGCCAGCAACGGTTTGAACACTGAAGCTTTCTTT,CASNGLNTEAFF
-,TRBD1,TRBV5-1,TRBJ2-2,TGCGCCAGCAGCCCGCTAGGACAGGCTACCGGGGAGCTGTTTTTT,CASSPLGQATGELFF
-,-,TRBV7-2,TRBJ2-7,TGTGCCAGCAGCTTAGCGGGGGGGCCGACCTACGAGCAGTACTTC,CASSLAGGPTYEQYF
few,TRBD1,TRBV6-1,TRBJ1-1,TGTGCCAGCAGTGACCTAAGGAGGGGGCCCGGTAGGAGTGAAGCTTTCTTT,CASSDLRRGPGRSEAFF
-,-,TRBV28,TRBJ2-2,TGTGCCAGCAGTTTAGGGGGGGGCCCGAACACCGGGGAGCTGTTTTTT,CASSLGGGPNTGELFF
-,TRBD1,TRBV12-5,TRBJ2-7,TGTGCTAGTGGTTTGGGGACAGGGCTGTACTTC,CASGLGTGLYF
-,-,TRBV12-3/TRBV12-4,TRBJ1-1,TGTGCCAGCAGTCTGGCCAGGAACACTGAAGCTTTCTTT,CASSLARNTEAFF
-,-,TRBV6-5,TRBJ1-5,TGTGCCAGCAGTTACTCGAGTGGGGCGCAAAATCAGCCCCAGCATTTT,CASSYSSGAQNQPQHF
-,TRBD1,TRBV30,TRBJ1-1,TGTGCCTGGAGTATAATTCGGACAGGCCCTAACAGTGAAGCTTTCTTT,CAWSIIRTGPNSEAFF
-,-,TRBV14,TRBJ2-7,TGTGCCAGCAGCCAAGATTGGGGGCCCTACGAGCAGTACTTC,CASSQDWGPYEQYF
-,-,TRBV3-1/TRBV3-2,TRBJ1-3,TGTGCCAGCAGCCAAGATAGGACAAGCGATATTTTCTCTGGAAACACCATATATTTT,CASSQDRTSDIFSGNTIYF
-,TRBD1,TRBV6-1,TRBJ2-7,TGTGCCAGCAGTGCAGCACGACTCCGGGACAGGGGCAACGAGCAGTACTTC,CASSAARLRDRGNEQYF
-,TRBD2,TRBV19,TRBJ2-1,TGTGCCAGTACTATATCAACCCTAGCGGGGGGGCCGTATGAGCAGTTCTTC,CASTISTLAGGPYEQFF
-,-,TRBV5-1,TRBJ1-2,TGCGCCAGCAGCGGCGGGACCTTAACAGATCTCAACTATGGCTACACCTTC,CASSGGTLTDLNYGYTF
-,-,TRBV5-1,TRBJ2-6,TGCGCCAGCAGCTTGGGCCTGAGCTCTGGGGCCAACGTCCTGACTTTC,CASSLGLSSGANVLTF
-,-,TRBV2,TRBJ2-3,TGTGCCGACACCACAGGACCGAGCACAGATACGCAGTATTTT,CADTTGPSTDTQYF
-,-,TRBV14,TRBJ2-7,TGTGCCAGCAGCCAAGTTAGGTCCGGGAGCGCCTACGAGCAGTACTTC,CASSQVRSGSAYEQYF
-,-,TRBV5-6,TRBJ1-1,TGTGCCAGCGATCGAATAGGGGCCACGAACACTGAAGCTTTCTTT,CASDRIGATNTEAFF
-,TRBD1,TRBV25-1,TRBJ1-3,TGTGCCAGCAGTGACTCCAGTTGGGGACAGGGTTTTGGAAACACCATATATTTT,CASSDSSWGQGFGNTIYF
-,-,TRBV7-9,TRBJ1-1,TGTGCCAGCAGCTTAAGATCCGCGGGCACTGAAGCTTTCTTT,CASSLRSAGTEAFF
-,TRBD1,TRBV5-1,TRBJ2-4,TGCGCCAGCAGCCACTTGGCCCCGACAGGGAAGGGAAACATTCAGTACTTC,CASSHLAPTGKGNIQYF
-,TRBD1,TRBV12-5,TRBJ1-5,TGTGCTAGTGGTTTGTTAAACAGGGGGGATCAGCCCCAGCATTTT,CASGLLNRGDQPQHF
-,TRBD1,TRBV7-7,TRBJ2-2,TGTGCCAGCAGCTTACTATCGGGACAGGGTAACACCGGGGAGCTGTTTTTT,CASSLLSGQGNTGELFF
-,-,TRBV25-1,TRBJ1-6,TGTGCCAGCAGTGACCGGACAGACCTTAATTCACCCCTCCACTTT,CASSDRTDLNSPLHF
-,TRBD1,TRBV7-2,TRBJ2-2,TGTGCCAGCAGCCAAGGACAGGGCGGCACCGGGGAGCTGTTTTTT,CASSQGQGGTGELFF